One sample yielded the 13 T cell receptor beta chains listed below, sequenced in a study of T-cell memory formation after mild COVID-19. MiXCR was run by TCRdb on the 5' RACE reads, yielding one entry per CDR3 protein. The sample shows 450,000 to 650,000 distinct CDR3 sequences, approximately 20% of them seen only once. Sequenced sample: PBMCs or a T cell subset sorted from them (not recorded which). Receptors originate from an adult woman who had mild COVID-19 (a few samples of this study predate the infection). Cell type and time point are not known.

This chain links TRBV27 with TRBJ2-1; 12 positions match TRBD2. The length of the CDR3 is 16 residues. J gave up 6 bases and V 5 bases, and 8 bases lay outside the gene matches. Germline assignment: CDR1 MNHEY and CDR2 SMNVEV (reference sequence). The CDR3 loop reads CASSLTTSGGLNEQFF. The DNA for the CDR3 is TGTGCCAGCAGTCTAACGACTAGCGGGGGTCTCAATGAGCAGTTCTTC.

This clonotype appeared many times. This chain links TRBV5-1 with TRBJ1-2; TRBD1 is a possible D gene (6 bases). Germline assignment: CDR1 SGHRS and CDR2 YFSETQ. Trimming removed 0 bases from V and 7 bases from J, with 13 bases in between. CDR3 length equals 14 residues. CDR3 sequence (DNA): TGCGCCAGCAGCTTGGATGCACAGGGAATTGGCTACACCTTC. This sequence encodes CASSLDAQGIGYTF. Looking up the rest from reference TRBV5-1 and TRBJ1-2 gives the full variable domain: KAGVTQTPRYLIKTRGQQVTLSCSPISGHRSVSWYQQTPGQGLQFLFEYFSETQRNKGNFPGRFSGRQFSNSRSEMNVSTLELGDSALYLCASSLDAQGIGYTFGSGTRLTVV.

The genes are TRBV20-1 and TRBJ2-1; TRBD1 matches at 9 bases. CDR3 size: 15 residues. Germline V gene data show CDR1 as DFQATT and CDR2 as SNEGSKA (reference sequence). V gave up 6 bases and J gave up 3 bases; unmatched junction bases: 9. CDR3 loop: CSAPNPGQGYNEQFF. CDR3 nucleotide sequence: TGCAGTGCCCCCAACCCGGGACAGGGCTACAATGAGCAGTTCTTC.

This clonotype was found a few times. This chain links TRBV3-1 with TRBJ2-5; 13 bases agree with TRBD2. The CDR3 is made up of 18 amino acids. The germline V gene encodes CDR1 LGHDT and CDR2 YNNKEL (reference sequence). J lost 0 bases, V lost 3 bases, and 7 bases had no gene match. This chain's CDR3 is CASSHSGLAGLHQETQYF. The CDR3 nucleotides are TGTGCCAGCAGCCATTCGGGACTAGCGGGGCTTCACCAAGAGACCCAGTACTTC.

The J gene is TRBJ2-6, the V gene TRBV30; tentatively, D is TRBD2 (7 bases). The CDR3 is 15 amino acids. Germline CDR1 is GTSNPN and CDR2 is SVGIG (reference sequence). V was shortened by 1 base and J by 5 bases, with 12 bases between the two germline ends. CDR3 in DNA: TGTGCCTGGAGTGAGGGCGGGGGCTGGGCCAACGTCCTGACTTTC. It specifies CAWSEGGGWANVLTF.

This chain uses TRBV11-2 with TRBJ2-4; 10 positions match TRBD2. After removal of 5 bases from V and 1 base from J, the junction contained 8 bases not matched to a gene. The CDR3 covers 17 residues. Germline CDR1 is SGHAT and CDR2 is FQNNGV. The CDR3 loop is CASSQGGLAAAKNIQYF. In DNA form, the CDR3 reads TGTGCCAGCAGCCAGGGCGGACTAGCGGCCGCCAAAAACATTCAGTACTTC.

The chain has TRBV7-9 and TRBJ2-7; D is unclear. Germline values: CDR1 SEHNR, CDR2 FQNEAQ (reference sequence). This CDR3 spans 16 amino acids. V gave up 5 bases and J gave up 0 bases, with 17 bases separating them. The CDR3 loop reads CASSLLTVGYSYEQYF. CDR3 DNA: TGTGCCAGCAGCCTCCTGACGGTAGGCTACTCCTACGAGCAGTACTTC.

V usage is TRBV11-2 and J usage is TRBJ2-3; TRBD2 aligns across 9 bases. CDR1 is SGHAT and CDR2 is FQNNGV in the germline V gene. The CDR3 runs 17 residues. Losses at the gene ends were 3 bases for V and 6 bases for J; bases not matched to a gene: 13. This CDR3 reads CASSFNALAGRGDTQYF. The CDR3 coding sequence is TGTGCCAGCAGCTTCAACGCTCTAGCGGGAAGGGGCGATACGCAGTATTTT.

This clonotype was counted between two and nine times. The V call is TRBV6-5, the J call TRBJ2-2, with D maybe TRBD1 (6 bases). V was cut by 5 bases and J by 2 bases, with 15 bases left in between. Germline V gene data show CDR1 as MNHEY and CDR2 as SVGAGI. This CDR3 is 16 amino acids long. CDR3 nucleotide sequence: TGTGCCAGCAGTGGGAATGCAGGGGTAAACACCGGGGAGCTGTTTTTT. This sequence encodes CASSGNAGVNTGELFF.

The table lists this clonotype with a few counts. The J gene is TRBJ2-7, the V gene TRBV28; TRBD2 matches 8 bases. Germline assignment: CDR1 MDHEN and CDR2 SYDVKM. The CDR3 is 21 residues long. Unmatched junction bases numbered 24, after V lost 2 bases and J lost 3 bases. CDR3 sequence (DNA): TGTGCCAGCAGTTTACCCTTGGTTAGGCTAGCGGGCATACCTCTCCACTACGAGCAGTACTTC. It codes for CASSLPLVRLAGIPLHYEQYF.

This CDR3 is CASSLEDSDYGYTF. CDR3 sequence (DNA): TGTGCCAGCAGCTTAGAGGACAGCGACTATGGCTACACCTTC. This chain joins TRBV7-6 and TRBJ1-2; a possible D gene is TRBD1 (6 bases). V was pared by 1 base and J by 3 bases, with 9 bases between. The CDR3 sequence is 14 residues long. Looked up from germline, CDR1 is SGHVS and CDR2 is FNYEAQ.

The genes are TRBV10-3 and TRBJ1-6; TRBD1 matches 9 bases. Germline values: CDR1 ENHRY, CDR2 SYGVKD. The CDR3 runs to 13 residues. With 9 bases clipped from V and 10 bases from J, the junction kept 7 bases outside the gene matches. The CDR3: CAMGQGGRSPLHF. Here the CDR3 DNA reads TGTGCCATGGGACAGGGAGGTAGATCACCCCTCCACTTT.

This chain joins TRBV29-1 and TRBJ2-5; TRBD2 agrees at 7 bases. V was pared by 6 bases and J by 4 bases, with 14 bases of the junction left unmatched. The CDR3 is 15 residues long. The germline V gene encodes CDR1 SQVTM and CDR2 ANQGSEA. CDR3 sequence reads: CSVRRVLGEGETQYF. The CDR3, as DNA: TGCAGCGTCCGCCGGGTGTTAGGGGAGGGAGAGACCCAGTACTTC.